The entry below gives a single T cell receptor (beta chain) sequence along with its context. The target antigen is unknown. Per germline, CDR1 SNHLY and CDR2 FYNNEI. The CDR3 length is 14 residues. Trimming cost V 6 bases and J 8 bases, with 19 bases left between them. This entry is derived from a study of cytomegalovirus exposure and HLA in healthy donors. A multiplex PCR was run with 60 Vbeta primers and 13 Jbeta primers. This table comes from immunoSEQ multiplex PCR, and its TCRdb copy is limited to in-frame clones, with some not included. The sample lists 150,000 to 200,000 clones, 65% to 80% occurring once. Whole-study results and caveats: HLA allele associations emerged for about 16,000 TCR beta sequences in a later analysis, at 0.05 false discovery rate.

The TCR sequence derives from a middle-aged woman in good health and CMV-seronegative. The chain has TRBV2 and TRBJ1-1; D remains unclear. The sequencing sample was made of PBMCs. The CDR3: CASSQEGLGAEAFF. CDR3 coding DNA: TGTGCCAGCAGCCAAGAGGGCTTGGGAGCCGAAGCTTTCTTT.